This TCR beta chain was identified during a study of metastatic and nonmetastatic thyroid tumors. Across the whole study: Peripheral blood and tumor or nodule samples from malignant and benign thyroid patients were compared. Whole-study findings and limits: Reported TCR beta diversity, measured in blood and tumor, was significantly higher for malignant thyroid tumors than for benign nodules.

Not a single patient had been given any form of treatment at any point before undergoing thyroid surgery. Using MiXCR, TCRdb re-called clones from the PCR reads. Of 80,000 to 85,000 clones detected, around 12% appear once; the ten largest clones hold about 10%. This clone was counted many times. The antigen is unknown. The clonotype comes from a female donor with papillary thyroid cancer or a benign thyroid nodule (not recorded which). Some clones in this sample may be carry-over from other donors' samples. Material: tumor tissue.

The CDR3, as DNA: TGTGCCAGTAGTACCCTGGGAGCGGGAGACACCGGGGAGCTGTTTTTT. Amino acid sequence: CASSTLGAGDTGELFF. The J gene is TRBJ2-2, the V gene TRBV19; 8 bases are shared with TRBD2. The CDR3 runs 16 residues. Germline loops: CDR1 LNHDA, CDR2 SQIVND (reference sequence). The ends lost 4 bases at V and 3 bases at J; junction bases unmatched: 7.